The sequence of this T cell receptor (beta chain) was determined in a study of blood T cell repertoires in COVID-19. The overall study: From the United States, Italy and Spain came samples of acute and convalescent COVID-19.

The CDR3 extends over 18 amino acids. V was clipped by 0 bases and J by 1 base; unmatched bases: 10. Germline CDR1 and CDR2: LGHNT and FRNRAP. This table comes from immunoSEQ multiplex PCR, and its TCRdb copy is limited to in-frame clones, with some not included. The table records approximately 360,000 clones, 90% of them present only once. This clone has just a few counts. This receptor was obtained from a man younger than 35 with active or convalescent COVID-19. The rearrangement uses TRBV12-5 and TRBJ1-1, with 8 bases lining up with TRBD1. Sequenced sample: peripheral blood. DNA of the CDR3: TGTGCTAGTGGTTTGGTACGTCCGAGACAGGGGTGGAACACTGAAGCTTTCTTT. It codes for CASGLVRPRQGWNTEAFF.